The 5 T cell receptor beta chains presented below share a single source sample, sequenced in a study of blood T cell repertoires in COVID-19. The assay was immunoSEQ multiplex PCR, and TCRdb's table has in-frame clones only and misses some. The sample lists around 500,000 clones, over 75% occurring once. What was sequenced was PBMCs or T cells enriched from blood (not recorded which). The origin of the receptors is a woman in her forties who had recovered from COVID-19.

This clone was observed a handful of times. This chain connects TRBV12-3 or TRBV12-4 to TRBJ1-2; 9 bases align to TRBD1. The CDR3 runs 13 residues. Trimming took 6 bases from V and 7 from J; bases not matched to a gene: 6. CDR3 in amino acids: CASRETGGGGYTF. The CDR3 coding sequence is TGTGCCAGCAGGGAAACAGGGGGCGGTGGCTACACCTTC.

This clone has only one observation. The chain joins TRBV27 to TRBJ1-5; D call uncertain. V dropped 9 bases and J dropped 1 base, with 16 bases sitting between them. CDR1 and CDR2 from the germline V gene are MNHEY and SMNVEV (reference sequence). This CDR3 is built from 15 residues. CDR3 sequence (DNA): TGTGCCAGTCGTCAACAGAGCCCAAGCAATCAGCCCCAGCATTTT. Residues: CASRQQSPSNQPQHF.

The CDR3: CASGTEETQYF. For the CDR3, the DNA is TGTGCCAGCGGGACTGAAGAGACCCAGTACTTC. The chain uses TRBV2 and TRBJ2-5; D perhaps matches TRBD2 (6 bases). The germline V and J ends were trimmed by 8 bases and 3 bases, with 7 bases remaining between them. The CDR3 extends over 11 amino acids. CDR1 and CDR2 (germline): SNHLY, FYNNEI.

This chain links TRBV7-6 with TRBJ2-1; 9 bases align to TRBD2. The length of the CDR3 is 15 residues. Germline V gene lookup returns CDR1 SGHVS and CDR2 FNYEAQ. Unmatched junction bases numbered 5, after V lost 2 bases and J lost 6 bases. CDR3 nucleotide sequence: TGTGCCAGCAGCTTAACGGGACTAGCCTTCAATGAGCAGTTCTTC. Translating it yields CASSLTGLAFNEQFF.

The chain joins TRBV5-4 to TRBJ1-1, with D maybe TRBD1 (5 bases). CDR3 length: 15 residues. V was clipped by 4 bases and J by 0 bases, with 13 bases between them. CDR1 is SGHNT and CDR2 is YYREEE in the germline V gene (reference sequence). In nucleotides, the CDR3 is TGTGCCAGCAGCCCGAAGGGACTGATGAACACTGAAGCTTTCTTT. The encoded protein is CASSPKGLMNTEAFF. Filled out from reference TRBV5-4 and TRBJ1-1, the complete variable domain reads ETGVTQSPTHLIKTRGQQVTLRCSSQSGHNTVSWYQQALGQGPQFIFQYYREEENGRGNFPPRFSGLQFPNYSSELNVNALELDDSALYLCASSPKGLMNTEAFFGQGTRLTVV.